This is a list of T cell receptor beta chains from one sample in a study of graft-versus-host responses after intestinal transplantation. Profiled with immunoSEQ multiplex PCR; TCRdb holds only in-frame clones, not every one. The sample shows roughly 90,000 clones, about 87% of them seen only once. Their antigens remain unidentified. The sample in question was unstimulated CD4+ T cells sorted from spleen or lymph node cells, obtained before transplant. These receptor sequences come from a human donor who was the organ donor for an intestinal transplant. CDR3s include the opening cysteine and the closing phenylalanine or tryptophan. A D gene is named only where the DNA matches it firmly. Clone size is stated in some rows and not others, as once, few, many or a class when expanded.

abundance: NA
len: 14
d_gene: NA
v_gene: TRBV28
j_gene: TRBJ1-1
CDR3aa: CASSLLTANTEAFF
CDR3nt: TGTGCCAGCAGTTTATTGACAGCGAACACTGAAGCTTTCTTT

abundance: NA
len: 18
d_gene: NA
v_gene: TRBV27
j_gene: TRBJ2-2
CDR3aa: CASSFLSISGTNTGELFF
CDR3nt: TGTGCCAGCAGTTTCCTCTCGATATCGGGGACGAACACCGGGGAGCTGTTTTTT

abundance: once
len: 13
d_gene: NA
v_gene: TRBV12-5
j_gene: TRBJ1-2
CDR3aa: CASGFYRAGGYTF
CDR3nt: TGTGCTAGTGGTTTTTACAGGGCGGGCGGCTACACCTTC

abundance: NA
len: 12
d_gene: TRBD1
v_gene: TRBV6-5
j_gene: TRBJ1-1
CDR3aa: CASSHRTGEAFF
CDR3nt: TGTGCCAGCAGCCACCGGACAGGAGAAGCTTTCTTT

abundance: NA
len: 17
d_gene: TRBD2
v_gene: TRBV28
j_gene: TRBJ2-5
CDR3aa: CASSLIWRLAGVETQYF
CDR3nt: TGTGCCAGCAGTTTGATATGGCGCCTAGCGGGAGTGGAGACCCAGTACTTC

abundance: NA
len: 14
d_gene: NA
v_gene: TRBV21-1
j_gene: TRBJ2-7
CDR3aa: CASSKAGVGYEQYF
CDR3nt: TGTGCCAGCAGCAAAGCAGGGGTCGGCTACGAGCAGTACTTC

abundance: few
len: 14
d_gene: NA
v_gene: TRBV27
j_gene: TRBJ1-2
CDR3aa: CASSPAGLTYGYTF
CDR3nt: TGTGCCAGCAGTCCAGCAGGACTGACTTATGGCTACACCTTC

abundance: NA
len: 13
d_gene: NA
v_gene: TRBV7-9
j_gene: TRBJ2-1
CDR3aa: CASSSSRYNEQFF
CDR3nt: TGTGCCAGCAGCTCTTCCAGATACAATGAGCAGTTCTTC

abundance: NA
len: 15
d_gene: NA
v_gene: TRBV5-4
j_gene: TRBJ1-3
CDR3aa: CASSSKEGTGNTIYF
CDR3nt: TGTGCCAGCAGCTCTAAGGAGGGGACTGGAAACACCATATATTTT

abundance: NA
len: 14
d_gene: TRBD2
v_gene: TRBV11-3
j_gene: TRBJ2-5
CDR3aa: CASSRGGEEETQYF
CDR3nt: TGTGCCAGCAGCCGGGGGGGGGAGGAGGAGACCCAGTACTTC

abundance: NA
len: 14
d_gene: TRBD1
v_gene: TRBV9
j_gene: TRBJ1-3
CDR3aa: CASTPWTGPNTIYF
CDR3nt: TGTGCCAGCACCCCCTGGACAGGGCCAAACACCATATATTTT

abundance: NA
len: 14
d_gene: NA
v_gene: TRBV29-1
j_gene: TRBJ2-5
CDR3aa: CSGTKTGHQETQYF
CDR3nt: TGCAGCGGTACTAAGACAGGACACCAAGAGACCCAGTACTTC

abundance: once
len: 16
d_gene: TRBD2
v_gene: TRBV7-2
j_gene: TRBJ2-1
CDR3aa: CASSPQRGATYNEQFF
CDR3nt: TGTGCCAGCAGCCCACAGCGGGGGGCTACCTACAATGAGCAGTTCTTC

abundance: NA
len: 17
d_gene: TRBD1
v_gene: TRBV27
j_gene: TRBJ1-2
CDR3aa: CASSLPYRGVKDYGYTF
CDR3nt: TGTGCCAGCAGTTTACCCTACAGGGGAGTAAAGGACTATGGCTACACCTTC

abundance: NA
len: 15
d_gene: NA
v_gene: TRBV19
j_gene: TRBJ1-5
CDR3aa: CASTPQSGENQPQHF
CDR3nt: TGTGCCAGTACCCCCCAGTCGGGAGAGAATCAGCCCCAGCATTTT

abundance: NA
len: 18
d_gene: NA
v_gene: TRBV10-1
j_gene: TRBJ1-1
CDR3aa: CASSDALSGRWWNTEAFF
CDR3nt: TGCGCCAGCAGTGACGCTTTATCGGGGAGATGGTGGAACACTGAAGCTTTCTTT

abundance: NA
len: 14
d_gene: TRBD1
v_gene: TRBV28
j_gene: TRBJ2-5
CDR3aa: CASRKFRDRETQYF
CDR3nt: TGTGCCAGCAGGAAATTCCGGGACAGAGAGACCCAGTACTTC

abundance: NA
len: 13
d_gene: TRBD2
v_gene: TRBV7-2
j_gene: TRBJ2-5
CDR3aa: CASGWTSGEPQYF
CDR3nt: TGTGCCAGCGGGTGGACTAGCGGCGAGCCCCAGTACTTC

abundance: NA
len: 14
d_gene: NA
v_gene: TRBV5-1
j_gene: TRBJ1-1
CDR3aa: CASSLQGRNTEAFF
CDR3nt: TGCGCCAGCAGCTTACAGGGTAGGAACACTGAAGCTTTCTTT

abundance: NA
len: 11
d_gene: NA
v_gene: TRBV20-1
j_gene: TRBJ2-1
CDR3aa: CSARDGDEQFF
CDR3nt: TGCAGTGCTAGAGACGGGGATGAGCAGTTCTTC

abundance: NA
len: 13
d_gene: NA
v_gene: TRBV7-9
j_gene: TRBJ1-5
CDR3aa: CASSITSDQPQHF
CDR3nt: TGTGCCAGCAGCATAACGAGTGATCAGCCCCAGCATTTT

abundance: NA
len: 18
d_gene: TRBD2
v_gene: TRBV5-4
j_gene: TRBJ2-5
CDR3aa: CASSPPNPTSVAPETQYF
CDR3nt: TGTGCCAGCAGCCCGCCGAACCCGACTAGCGTCGCCCCAGAGACCCAGTACTTC

abundance: NA
len: 15
d_gene: NA
v_gene: TRBV28
j_gene: TRBJ2-3
CDR3aa: CASSFPTGTLTTQYF
CDR3nt: TGTGCCAGCAGTTTCCCCACCGGGACACTCACTACGCAGTATTTT

abundance: NA
len: 15
d_gene: NA
v_gene: TRBV25-1
j_gene: TRBJ1-3
CDR3aa: CASSLGGLSGNTIYF
CDR3nt: TGTGCCAGCAGCTTGGGAGGGTTGTCCGGAAACACCATATATTTT

abundance: NA
len: 21
d_gene: TRBD1
v_gene: TRBV18
j_gene: TRBJ1-4
CDR3aa: CASSPRVVSTGSMGTNEKLFF
CDR3nt: TGTGCCAGCTCACCACGCGTAGTTTCGACAGGGTCGATGGGAACTAATGAAAAACTGTTTTTT

abundance: NA
len: 14
d_gene: TRBD1
v_gene: TRBV5-1
j_gene: TRBJ1-2
CDR3aa: CASSKEQGVYGYTF
CDR3nt: TGCGCCAGCAGCAAAGAACAGGGGGTCTATGGCTACACCTTC

abundance: NA
len: 19
d_gene: TRBD2
v_gene: TRBV7-3
j_gene: TRBJ2-6
CDR3aa: CASSLGSWTSGTGANVLTF
CDR3nt: TGTGCCAGCAGCTTAGGGTCCTGGACTAGCGGGACTGGGGCCAACGTCCTGACTTTC

abundance: once
len: 13
d_gene: TRBD2
v_gene: TRBV2
j_gene: TRBJ2-5
CDR3aa: CASIGGGQQTQYF
CDR3nt: TGTGCCAGCATCGGGGGGGGCCAACAGACCCAGTACTTC

abundance: NA
len: 14
d_gene: TRBD1
v_gene: TRBV7-8
j_gene: TRBJ2-7
CDR3aa: CASSWADRGDEQYF
CDR3nt: TGTGCCAGCAGCTGGGCTGACAGGGGGGACGAGCAGTACTTC

abundance: NA
len: 16
d_gene: NA
v_gene: TRBV19
j_gene: TRBJ1-5
CDR3aa: CASSWSPGRHNQPQHF
CDR3nt: TGTGCCAGTAGTTGGAGCCCCGGCCGCCACAATCAGCCCCAGCATTTT

abundance: NA
len: 15
d_gene: NA
v_gene: TRBV7-9
j_gene: TRBJ2-5
CDR3aa: CASSLDPGYQETQYF
CDR3nt: TGTGCCAGCAGCTTAGATCCCGGTTACCAAGAGACCCAGTACTTC

abundance: few
len: 15
d_gene: NA
v_gene: TRBV30
j_gene: TRBJ2-2
CDR3aa: CAQTADKPNTGELFF
CDR3nt: TGTGCTCAGACGGCGGACAAACCGAACACCGGGGAGCTGTTTTTT

abundance: NA
len: 14
d_gene: TRBD1
v_gene: TRBV5-1
j_gene: TRBJ2-3
CDR3aa: CASSFGQDTDTQYF
CDR3nt: TGCGCCAGCAGCTTCGGACAGGACACAGATACGCAGTATTTT

abundance: NA
len: 16
d_gene: NA
v_gene: TRBV6-1
j_gene: TRBJ2-2
CDR3aa: CASSERGRANTGELFF
CDR3nt: TGTGCCAGCAGTGAAAGAGGCAGGGCGAACACCGGGGAGCTGTTTTTT

abundance: NA
len: 13
d_gene: NA
v_gene: TRBV6-5
j_gene: TRBJ1-4
CDR3aa: CASRSQVYEKLFF
CDR3nt: TGTGCCAGCAGGTCCCAGGTTTATGAAAAACTGTTTTTT

abundance: once
len: 16
d_gene: NA
v_gene: TRBV7-2
j_gene: TRBJ1-3
CDR3aa: CASSAKTQVIGNTIYF
CDR3nt: TGTGCCAGCAGCGCCAAAACACAGGTGATCGGAAACACCATATATTTT

abundance: NA
len: 15
d_gene: NA
v_gene: TRBV7-2
j_gene: TRBJ2-4
CDR3aa: CASSLERVAKNIQYF
CDR3nt: TGTGCCAGCAGCTTGGAGCGGGTAGCCAAAAACATTCAGTACTTC

abundance: NA
len: 12
d_gene: NA
v_gene: TRBV21-1
j_gene: TRBJ1-1
CDR3aa: CASSIENTEAFF
CDR3nt: TGTGCCAGCAGCATAGAAAACACTGAAGCTTTCTTT

abundance: NA
len: 14
d_gene: TRBD1
v_gene: TRBV6-1
j_gene: TRBJ2-1
CDR3aa: CGSLRDRSYNEQFF
CDR3nt: TGTGGCAGCCTCCGGGACAGGAGCTACAATGAGCAGTTCTTC

abundance: once
len: 19
d_gene: NA
v_gene: TRBV6-1
j_gene: TRBJ1-2
CDR3aa: CASSEGRYGRLKTNYGYTF
CDR3nt: TGTGCCAGCAGTGAAGGCAGATATGGCAGACTAAAAACTAACTATGGCTACACCTTC

abundance: NA
len: 16
d_gene: TRBD2
v_gene: TRBV5-1
j_gene: TRBJ2-2
CDR3aa: CASSLTSGVNTGELFF
CDR3nt: TGCGCCAGCAGCTTGACTAGCGGAGTTAACACCGGGGAGCTGTTTTTT

abundance: NA
len: 13
d_gene: TRBD1
v_gene: TRBV29-1
j_gene: TRBJ2-7
CDR3aa: CSVVVTGDYEQYF
CDR3nt: TGCAGCGTTGTGGTGACAGGGGACTACGAGCAGTACTTC

abundance: NA
len: 12
d_gene: NA
v_gene: TRBV18
j_gene: TRBJ2-3
CDR3aa: CASSSGTDTQYF
CDR3nt: TGTGCCAGCTCAAGCGGCACAGATACGCAGTATTTT

abundance: NA
len: 15
d_gene: NA
v_gene: TRBV18
j_gene: TRBJ2-5
CDR3aa: CASSPPLGGPETQYF
CDR3nt: TGTGCCAGCTCACCACCGCTCGGAGGGCCTGAGACCCAGTACTTC

abundance: NA
len: 14
d_gene: TRBD1
v_gene: TRBV29-1
j_gene: TRBJ1-4
CDR3aa: CSARDRVDNEKLFF
CDR3nt: TGCAGCGCCCGAGACAGGGTCGACAATGAAAAACTGTTTTTT

abundance: NA
len: 13
d_gene: TRBD1
v_gene: TRBV7-3
j_gene: TRBJ1-1
CDR3aa: CASSLGQGLVAFF
CDR3nt: TGTGCCAGCAGCCTAGGACAGGGTCTCGTAGCTTTCTTT

abundance: NA
len: 15
d_gene: TRBD1
v_gene: TRBV28
j_gene: TRBJ1-2
CDR3aa: CASSGPGQGASGYTF
CDR3nt: TGTGCCAGCAGCGGGCCGGGACAGGGGGCAAGTGGCTACACCTTC

abundance: NA
len: 12
d_gene: TRBD1
v_gene: TRBV7-9
j_gene: TRBJ2-7
CDR3aa: CASSWTGLEQYF
CDR3nt: TGTGCCAGCAGCTGGACAGGCCTCGAGCAGTACTTC